Below, 17 T cell receptor beta chains from the same sample are listed, as sequenced in a study of blood T cell repertoires in COVID-19. Generated by immunoSEQ multiplex PCR, the TCRdb table keeps only in-frame clones and is missing some. Here the sample spans about 250,000 clones, 80% to 85% being singletons. The sequenced material came from peripheral blood. The receptors derive from a man aged 50 to 59 with active or convalescent COVID-19.

V is TRBV7-6 and J is TRBJ1-1; 7 nucleotides line up with TRBD1. V shed 5 bases, J shed 1 base, and the junction held 7 bases outside the gene matches. The CDR3 sequence is 15 residues long. CDR1 and CDR2 (germline): SGHVS, FNYEAQ. Written as DNA, the CDR3 is TGTGCCAGCAGCCAAGGACAGGCGGGGAACACTGAAGCTTTCTTT. This codes for CASSQGQAGNTEAFF.

The rearrangement links TRBV4-1 to TRBJ2-2; D unclear. Germline V gene data show CDR1 as MGHRA and CDR2 as YSYEKL. Trimming took 0 bases from V and 0 from J, leaving 11 bases between them. This CDR3 region has 17 residues. CDR3 protein: CASSQDVSITNTGELFF. Here the CDR3 DNA reads TGCGCCAGCAGCCAAGATGTCAGTATAACGAACACCGGGGAGCTGTTTTTT.

The V and J genes are TRBV13 and TRBJ1-3; TRBD1 matches 10 bases. Germline CDR1 reads PRHDT; CDR2 reads FYEKMQ (reference sequence). The CDR3 is made up of 16 amino acids. J gave up 4 bases and V 2 bases, and 5 bases lay outside the gene matches. The CDR3 nucleotides are TGTGCCAGCAGCTTAATAGGGACAGGGGCAGGAAACACCATATATTTT. Amino acid sequence: CASSLIGTGAGNTIYF.

The CDR3 bases are TGTGCCAGTAGTCTCCAAGGACAGGGGGAGTATGGCTACACCTTC. Translation: CASSLQGQGEYGYTF. The chain uses TRBV19 and TRBJ1-2, with TRBD1 matching over 10 bases. This CDR3 is 15 amino acids long. J was trimmed by 5 bases and V by 5 bases; bases with no gene match: 8. Germline CDR1 LNHDA, CDR2 SQIVND (reference sequence).

This clone was seen once. This chain uses TRBV25-1 with TRBJ2-2, with TRBD2 as a possible D gene (5 bases). The length of the CDR3 is 14 residues. Trimming removed 1 base from V and 5 bases from J, with 8 bases in between. Germline-derived CDR1 and CDR2 are MGHDK and SYGVNS. The CDR3 loop is CASSESSGTGELFF. The CDR3 DNA follows: TGTGCCAGCAGTGAATCGTCGGGGACCGGGGAGCTGTTTTTT. The complete variable domain, with remaining parts taken from reference TRBV25-1 and TRBJ2-2, reads EADIYQTPRYLVIGTGKKITLECSQTMGHDKMYWYQQDPGMELHLIHYSYGVNSTEKGDLSSESTVSRIRTEHFPLTLESARPSHTSQYLCASSESSGTGELFFGEGSRLTVL.

This clone was counted between two and nine times. V usage is TRBV15 and J usage is TRBJ1-4; 8 nucleotides agree with TRBD1. The V segment lost 3 bases and the J segment 7 bases; nucleotides outside the gene matches: 4. Germline lookup yields CDR1 LNHNV and CDR2 YYDKDF (reference sequence). CDR3 length: 14 residues. CDR3: CATSSGQGGEKLFF. The CDR3 DNA follows: TGTGCCACCAGCAGCGGACAGGGCGGTGAAAAACTGTTTTTT.

In regard to this clone: Distinct nucleotide sequences in the sample also encode this CDR3. V is TRBV19 and J is TRBJ1-1, with a tentative D call TRBD1 (5 bases). The ends were cut back, 4 bases at V and 2 bases at J, with 8 bases in the middle. Germline values: CDR1 LNHDA, CDR2 SQIVND (reference sequence). The CDR3 is made up of 13 amino acids. CDR3 protein: CASSKGHNTEAFF. For the CDR3, the DNA is TGTGCCAGTAGTAAAGGACACAACACTGAAGCTTTCTTT.

The chain combines TRBV27 with TRBJ2-5, with TRBD1 identical over 7 bases. This CDR3 comprises 15 residues. The V and J ends lost 3 bases and 5 bases, in that order; junction bases with no gene match: 9. Germline-derived CDR1 and CDR2 are MNHEY and SMNVEV (reference sequence). The CDR3 spells CASSFRKTGSETQYF. The CDR3 DNA reads as TGTGCCAGCAGTTTTAGGAAGACAGGGTCGGAGACCCAGTACTTC.

V is TRBV9 and J is TRBJ1-3, with D uncertain. Trimming took off 4 bases at V and 0 bases at J, with 5 bases between the two ends. The CDR3 runs to 13 residues. Germline loops: CDR1 SGDLS, CDR2 YYNGEE. The CDR3 spells CASSPNSGNTIYF. CDR3 DNA: TGTGCCAGCAGCCCTAACTCTGGAAACACCATATATTTT.

The chain links TRBV19 to TRBJ2-7; tentatively, D is TRBD2 (5 bases). The V gene lost 9 bases and the J gene lost 3 bases, with 12 bases spanning the gap. This CDR3 region has 12 residues. Germline V lookup: CDR1 LNHDA, CDR2 SQIVND (reference sequence). CDR3 DNA sequence: TGTGCCAGCACGGGGTCTAGCTACGAGCAGTACTTC. This encodes CASTGSSYEQYF. The full variable domain, in which reference TRBV19 and TRBJ2-7 provide the parts outside the CDR3, is DGGITQSPKYLFRKEGQNVTLSCEQNLNHDAMYWYRQDPGQGLRLIYYSQIVNDFQKGDIAEGYSVSREKKESFPLTVTSAQKNPTAFYLCASTGSSYEQYFGPGTRLTVT.

This chain links TRBV7-9 with TRBJ2-3; 9 positions match TRBD1. V lost 3 bases to trimming and J lost 1 base; unmatched junction nucleotides: 8. CDR3 length: 17 residues. Germline V gene data show CDR1 as SEHNR and CDR2 as FQNEAQ (reference sequence). The CDR3, as DNA: TGTGCCAGCAGCTTGGGTTCGGGACAGGGACGCACAGATACGCAGTATTTT. Translated: CASSLGSGQGRTDTQYF.

The chain links TRBV12-3 or TRBV12-4 to TRBJ1-1; D not certain. The V gene lost 5 bases and the J gene lost 0 bases, with 7 bases spanning the gap. The length of the CDR3 is 13 residues. The CDR3 DNA reads TGTGCCAGCAGTAATCAGGTGAACACTGAAGCTTTCTTT. Protein product: CASSNQVNTEAFF.

V is TRBV2 and J is TRBJ1-3; TRBD1 matches at 7 bases. The V gene's germline CDR1 is SNHLY and CDR2 FYNNEI. The CDR3 is made up of 15 amino acids. Trimming cost V 2 bases and J 2 bases; bases outside gene matches: 3. The DNA of the CDR3 is TGTGCCAGCAGTGAATATACAGGGGCTGGAAACACCATATATTTT. Protein: CASSEYTGAGNTIYF. Supplemented by reference TRBV2 and TRBJ1-3, the full variable domain reads EPEVTQTPSHQVTQMGQEVILRCVPISNHLYFYWYRQILGQKVEFLVSFYNNEISEKSEIFDDQFSVERPDGSNFTLKIRSTKLEDSAMYFCASSEYTGAGNTIYFGEGSWLTVV.

This sequence joins TRBV2 and TRBJ2-3; no clear D. The CDR3 loop spans 16 amino acids. CDR1 and CDR2 from the germline V gene are SNHLY and FYNNEI. The V gene lost 6 bases and the J gene lost 1 base, with 17 bases spanning the gap. The CDR3 protein is CASRPTSRPGTDTQYF. As DNA, the CDR3 is TGTGCCAGCAGACCCACCTCTAGACCGGGCACAGATACGCAGTATTTT.

This clone was observed a few times. J is TRBJ2-3 and V is TRBV5-1; a possible D gene is TRBD2 (6 bases). This CDR3 has 16 residues. Per germline, CDR1 SGHRS and CDR2 YFSETQ. The V and J ends lost 4 bases and 0 bases respectively, with 15 bases between them. The CDR3 reads CASSTGVYQSTDTQYF. Here the CDR3 DNA reads TGCGCCAGCAGCACGGGAGTCTACCAAAGCACAGATACGCAGTATTTT.

This chain links TRBV5-1 with TRBJ2-1, with 7 bases fitting TRBD2. V gave up 0 bases and J gave up 14 bases; unmatched junction bases: 8. In germline, CDR1 is SGHRS, CDR2 YFSETQ. The CDR3 runs to 13 residues. CDR3 nucleotide sequence: TGCGCCAGCAGCTTGGCCTCGGGGGGTGAAAAGTTCTTC. This gives the protein CASSLASGGEKFF.

This clone was seen a single time. The chain employs TRBV11-3 and TRBJ2-7, with D maybe TRBD2 (5 bases). The V end lost 1 base, the J end lost 4 bases, and 14 bases lay between the germline ends. Germline V gives CDR1 SGHNT, CDR2 YENEEA. This CDR3 comprises 15 residues. CDR3: CASSLGAEAGYEQYF. DNA of the CDR3: TGTGCCAGCAGCTTAGGTGCGGAGGCCGGATACGAGCAGTACTTC. Together with reference TRBV11-3 and TRBJ2-7, the CDR3 gives the full variable domain: EAGVVQSPRYKIIEKKQPVAFWCNPISGHNTLYWYLQNLGQGPELLIRYENEEAVDDSQLPKDRFSAERLKGVDSTLKIQPAELGDSAVYLCASSLGAEAGYEQYFGPGTRLTVT.